Given below is one T cell receptor beta chain in context. The target antigen is unknown. The data were obtained in a study of vaccination and CD4 T cells after COVID-19. Sequencing of DNA taken from cultured CD4+ T cells relied on the Oncomine TCR Beta short-read assay. TCRdb reanalysed the PCR reads using MiXCR and keeps one entry per CDR3 protein. Here the sample spans 11,000 or so distinct CDR3 sequences, around 44% being singletons. The CDR3 sequence is 14 residues long. Germline-derived CDR1 and CDR2 are MNHEY and SVGAGI. The V and J ends lost 0 bases and 7 bases respectively, with 9 bases between them. Treatment described: roughly ten-day PBMC culture with coronavirus spike peptide pools or control peptides (ViraFEST assay).

This clonotype was sampled from a human donor who had recovered from COVID-19. This rearrangement joins TRBV6-5 to TRBJ1-4, with a tentative D call TRBD1 (5 bases). Sequencing was performed on CD4+ T cells from blood, cultured in vitro. Here the CDR3 reads CASSYSSGREKLFF. The CDR3 region has the DNA TGTGCCAGCAGTTACTCGTCAGGGCGTGAAAAACTGTTTTTT.